The rows below give T cell receptor beta chains drawn from one sample of a study of OX40 agonist ivuxolimab in advanced cancers. Generated by immunoSEQ multiplex PCR, the TCRdb table keeps only in-frame clones and is missing some. The profile shows some 81,000 clones, 85% of them singletons. Specimen: CD4+ or CD8+ T cells sorted from blood, collected in a trial of the OX40 agonist ivuxolimab. Every receptor here comes from an adult with an advanced solid tumor such as melanoma, head and neck, liver or kidney cancer. Each CDR3 is given without its conserved first and last residue. The order of the fields is D gene, J gene, V gene, CDR3 protein. D genes are given only for firm matches.

-,TRBJ2-5,TRBV30,AWSVLGTQY
TRBD1,TRBJ1-4,TRBV5-1,ASSLAGQGPEKLF
-,TRBJ1-6,TRBV6-5,ASSLGGRGDSPLH
TRBD1,TRBJ2-3,TRBV2,ASSPTGGADTQY
-,TRBJ1-6,TRBV30,AWRGGGSGNSPLH
-,TRBJ1-2,TRBV4-3,ASSRQEQGGYGYT
TRBD2,TRBJ2-3,TRBV27,ASSLFSSRGGKDTQY
-,TRBJ1-6,TRBV7-3,ASSLYGWGGTNSPLH
-,TRBJ1-1,TRBV9,ASSPQVMNTEAF
-,TRBJ1-6,TRBV2,ASRGDGRSSYNSPLH
-,TRBJ2-5,TRBV5-6,ASSLRDPESRETQY